A single TCR beta chain is shown here with its context. Its binding antigen is unknown. Per-base quality was not reported, and no clone a single base away is much larger than it. This record belongs to a study of T cell changes during pregnancy in multiple sclerosis (dated by TCRdb to between 2018 and 2021). With respect to the entire study: The study looked at changes in the T cell repertoire across pregnancy in women with multiple sclerosis.

Library prep was done by the immunoSEQ multiplex PCR assay. TCRdb obtained this table from immuneACCESS and retained in-frame rearrangements with V and J assigned. These tables miss some clones; where compared with another copy, unresolved V genes account for less than half of the shortfall, and the remainder is unexplained. The sample data list 58,000 or so clones, and roughly nine tenths of these were observed just once. The ten largest clones capture roughly 2% of the sample. The origin of this receptor is a female donor in good health, enrolled as a control in a pregnancy study. Sequenced here: peripheral blood, sampled in the first trimester of pregnancy.

The sequenced DNA: TGTGCCAGCAGCGGCTCCGGGAGACCCATTCTCGGCTACACCTTC. It encodes CASSGSGRPILGYTF. The rearranged segments are TRBV5-8 and TRBJ1-2; the D gene cannot be resolved reliably. Trimming costs V 4 bases and J 8 bases, and their ends lie 21 bases apart. The CDR3 has 15 amino acids, counting the end cysteine and phenylalanine. Only CDR3 DNA is held: 45 bases, read in frame from base 1. For CDR1 and CDR2, the germline V gene lists SGHTS and YDEGEE.